Listed below are T cell receptor beta chains from one sample, sequenced in a study of blood T cell repertoires in COVID-19. The repertoire was sequenced with immunoSEQ multiplex PCR; TCRdb's copy has only in-frame clones and lacks some. Here the sample spans fewer than 70,000 clones, approximately 88% being singletons. Sequencing input: peripheral blood. The receptors were gathered from a human donor in a cohort sampled during active COVID-19. CDR3s include the opening cysteine and the closing phenylalanine or tryptophan. The D gene is left open where the match is weak. Expanded clones get a size class; other rows say once, few or many, or leave the size out.

V gene	D gene	J gene	clone size	CDR3 protein	CDR3 DNA
TRBV2	TRBD2	TRBJ2-7	.	CASTPLAAVYEQYF	TGTGCCAGCACCCCACTAGCGGCCGTCTACGAGCAGTACTTC
TRBV2	TRBD1	TRBJ1-5	.	CASSVGQGSYQPQHF	TGTGCCAGCAGTGTCGGACAGGGGTCCTATCAGCCCCAGCATTTT
TRBV19	TRBD2	TRBJ2-1	.	CASSSEAGPTYNEQFF	TGTGCCAGTAGTTCAGAAGCGGGGCCTACCTACAATGAGCAGTTCTTC
TRBV19	TRBD2	TRBJ2-3	.	CASSPSGGGATDTQYF	TGTGCCAGTAGTCCCAGTGGGGGAGGGGCGACAGATACGCAGTATTTT
TRBV2	.	TRBJ1-5	.	CASSEQGMNQPQHF	TGTGCCAGCAGTGAACAGGGTATGAATCAGCCCCAGCATTTT
TRBV3-1/TRBV3-2	TRBD2	TRBJ2-7	.	CASSPGLAGFSEQYF	TGTGCCAGCAGCCCCGGACTAGCGGGATTCAGCGAGCAGTACTTC
TRBV2	TRBD2	TRBJ2-7	.	CASSGLVRYEQYF	TGTGCCAGCAGCGGACTAGTACGCTACGAGCAGTACTTC
TRBV3-1/TRBV3-2	TRBD2	TRBJ2-7	.	CASSPASGSYEQYF	TGTGCCAGCAGCCCAGCTAGCGGTTCCTACGAGCAGTACTTC
TRBV3-1/TRBV3-2	TRBD1	TRBJ1-2	.	CASSQGMGQRKYGYTF	TGTGCCAGCAGCCAAGGGATGGGACAGAGAAAATATGGCTACACCTTC
TRBV18	TRBD2	TRBJ2-1	once	CASSPRSGALSDYNEQFF	TGTGCCAGCTCACCCCGGAGCGGGGCCCTTTCTGACTACAATGAGCAGTTCTTC
TRBV30	.	TRBJ1-6	.	CAWRVDSFNSPLHF	TGTGCCTGGAGGGTCGACAGCTTTAATTCACCCCTCCACTTT
TRBV2	TRBD1	TRBJ1-2	.	CASSPDRVGTGYTF	TGTGCCAGCAGTCCTGACAGGGTAGGGACTGGCTACACCTTC
TRBV6-5	TRBD2	TRBJ2-3	.	CAGGLAYTDTQYF	TGTGCAGGGGGACTAGCGTACACAGATACGCAGTATTTT
TRBV6-2/TRBV6-3	.	TRBJ2-6	once	CASSYELTGANVLTF	TGTGCCAGCAGTTACGAGCTGACTGGGGCCAACGTCCTGACTTTC
TRBV6-5	TRBD1	TRBJ1-6	.	CASGRQGGNSPLHF	TGTGCCAGCGGACGACAGGGAGGAAATTCACCCCTCCACTTT
TRBV11-3	.	TRBJ1-1	.	CASRRASPNTEAFF	TGTGCCAGCAGGAGGGCAAGCCCGAACACTGAAGCTTTCTTT
TRBV6-2/TRBV6-3	TRBD2	TRBJ2-1	.	CASSSSPGTSGGAWNEQFF	TGTGCCAGCAGTTCGTCGCCGGGGACTAGCGGGGGGGCTTGGAATGAGCAGTTCTTC
TRBV18	TRBD2	TRBJ2-6	.	CASSPSGISGANVLTF	TGTGCCAGCTCCCCTAGCGGAATCTCTGGGGCCAACGTCCTGACTTTC
TRBV19	TRBD1	TRBJ2-3	once	CATYSTGGGEDTQYF	TGTGCCACCTATTCTACAGGGGGAGGCGAAGATACGCAGTATTTT
TRBV18	.	TRBJ1-4	.	CASSPARGHEKLFF	TGTGCCAGCTCACCGGCCAGGGGCCATGAAAAACTGTTTTTT
TRBV6-6	TRBD1	TRBJ2-7	.	CASSARGTGLREQYF	TGTGCCAGCAGTGCCCGCGGGACAGGTCTTCGCGAGCAGTACTTC
TRBV10-3	.	TRBJ2-7	.	CAISEPATGPSYEQYF	TGTGCCATCAGTGAGCCGGCAACAGGCCCCTCCTACGAGCAGTACTTC
TRBV18	.	TRBJ2-6	.	CASSPPGPLTYVLTF	TGTGCCAGCTCACCCCCGGGTCCCCTGACTTACGTCCTGACTTTC
TRBV5-6	.	TRBJ2-5	.	CASSWGGTAQETQYF	TGTGCCAGCAGCTGGGGCGGGACAGCACAAGAGACCCAGTACTTC
TRBV27	.	TRBJ1-1	.	CASSLGVGTEAFF	TGTGCCAGCTCCCTGGGAGTAGGGACTGAAGCTTTCTTT
TRBV7-8	TRBD2	TRBJ2-3	.	CASSLVSGGSTDTQYF	TGTGCCAGCAGCTTAGTAAGCGGGGGCAGCACAGATACGCAGTATTTT
TRBV11-2	TRBD2	TRBJ2-7	.	CASSLARLAGEQYF	TGTGCCAGCAGCTTAGCCCGACTAGCCGGCGAGCAGTACTTC
TRBV5-6	TRBD1	TRBJ1-2	few	CASSLERGQGANGYTF	TGTGCCAGCAGCTTGGAGAGGGGACAGGGGGCGAATGGCTACACCTTC
TRBV29-1	.	TRBJ1-1	.	CSVDERGGLMNTEAFF	TGCAGCGTTGATGAGAGGGGGGGCCTAATGAACACTGAAGCTTTCTTT
TRBV2	TRBD1	TRBJ1-2	.	CASSETGAYYGYTF	TGTGCCAGCAGTGAAACAGGGGCTTACTATGGCTACACCTTC
TRBV11-2	.	TRBJ2-7	.	CASTNLLKSYEQYF	TGTGCCAGCACGAATCTACTTAAATCCTACGAGCAGTACTTC
TRBV10-3	.	TRBJ2-7	.	CAITRGDTSYEQYF	TGTGCCATCACCAGGGGGGACACAAGCTACGAGCAGTACTTC
TRBV7-9	TRBD1	TRBJ2-2	once	CASSFPGQGFTTGELFF	TGTGCCAGCAGCTTCCCTGGACAGGGTTTCACCACCGGGGAGCTGTTTTTT
TRBV20-1	.	TRBJ1-6	.	CSASKGRQYNSPLHF	TGCAGTGCTAGTAAGGGTAGACAGTATAATTCACCCCTCCACTTT
TRBV25-1	TRBD2	TRBJ2-7	.	CASSDEGSGSRGEQYF	TGTGCCAGCAGTGATGAGGGTAGCGGGAGTAGGGGAGAGCAGTACTTC
TRBV5-4	TRBD2	TRBJ2-5	.	CASSPTSGRAGETQYF	TGTGCCAGCAGCCCCACTAGCGGGAGGGCCGGGGAGACCCAGTACTTC
TRBV19	.	TRBJ1-2	few	CASSIGVHYTF	TGTGCCAGTAGTATCGGGGTCCACTACACCTTC
TRBV7-2	.	TRBJ1-6	.	CASSLTRAARSYNSPLHF	TGTGCCAGCAGCTTAACCAGGGCAGCAAGGTCCTATAATTCACCCCTCCACTTT
TRBV4-3	.	TRBJ2-3	.	CASSQDLGAGTDTQYF	TGCGCCAGCAGCCAAGACTTGGGGGCTGGCACAGATACGCAGTATTTT
TRBV12-5	TRBD2	TRBJ2-3	.	CASALAGGTDTQYF	TGTGCTAGTGCCCTAGCGGGGGGCACAGATACGCAGTATTTT
TRBV5-4	TRBD1	TRBJ2-1	.	CASSAAGTGDNEQFF	TGTGCCAGCAGCGCGGCCGGGACAGGGGACAATGAGCAGTTCTTC
TRBV3-1/TRBV3-2	TRBD1	TRBJ1-1	.	CASSPRGQGGTEAFF	TGTGCCAGCAGCCCGCGGGGACAGGGCGGGACTGAAGCTTTCTTT
TRBV7-9	.	TRBJ2-7	.	CASSLKTGGGSSSYEQYF	TGTGCCAGCAGCTTAAAAACGGGAGGGGGCTCAAGCTCCTACGAGCAGTACTTC